This T cell receptor (beta chain) was sequenced in a study of spatial heterogeneity in lung cancer. Study at large: Researchers sequenced follow-up PBMC samples if they had them, and these came a median of approximately 22 months after resection.

Germline V gene data show CDR1 as SNHLY and CDR2 as FYNNEI. The CDR3 is 14 residues long. V dropped 5 bases and J dropped 3 bases, with 13 bases sitting between them. This clonotype was seen repeatedly, ten times or more. Each CDR3 protein is one row after TCRdb ran MiXCR on the 5' RACE reads. The sample has 55,000 to 75,000 distinct CDR3 sequences, roughly 8.9% seen once. The time point here: blood at routine non-recurrence follow-up after resection. No cells were sorted before sequencing. The whole RNA sequenced was extracted from tumor, nontumor lung or frozen PBMC. The genes are TRBV2 and TRBJ1-1; D may be TRBD1 (5 bases). This specimen consisted of PBMCs, obtained at follow-up. This TCR derives from a female donor with early-stage non-small cell lung cancer. The DNA for the CDR3 is TGTGCCAGCAGTTACCTTGACAGAGACACTGAAGCTTTCTTT. It is translated as CASSYLDRDTEAFF.